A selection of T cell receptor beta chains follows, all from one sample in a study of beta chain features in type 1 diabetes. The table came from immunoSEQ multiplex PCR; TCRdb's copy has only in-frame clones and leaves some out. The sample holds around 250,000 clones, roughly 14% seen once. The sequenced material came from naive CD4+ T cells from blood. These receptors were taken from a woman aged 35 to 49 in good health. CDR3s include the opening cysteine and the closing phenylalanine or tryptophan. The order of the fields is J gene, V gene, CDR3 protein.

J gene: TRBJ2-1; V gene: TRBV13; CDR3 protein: CASSRTLAGGRNEQFF
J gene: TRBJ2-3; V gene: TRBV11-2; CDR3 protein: CASSSTGMGQDTQYF
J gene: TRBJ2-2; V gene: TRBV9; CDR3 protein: CASSVELAGTTGELFF
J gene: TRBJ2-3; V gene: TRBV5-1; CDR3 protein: CASSSHGDTQYF
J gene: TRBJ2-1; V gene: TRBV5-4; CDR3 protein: CASSEDGLAASYNEQFF
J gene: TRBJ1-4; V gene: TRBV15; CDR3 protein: CATSRAFLGQGSGEKLFF
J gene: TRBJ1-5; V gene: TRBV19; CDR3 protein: CASSRDRDQPQHF
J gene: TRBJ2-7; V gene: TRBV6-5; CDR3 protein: CASRLDRDSSYEQYF
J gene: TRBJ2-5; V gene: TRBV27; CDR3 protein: CASSFRGQETQYF
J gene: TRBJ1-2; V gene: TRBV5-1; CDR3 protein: CASSLVLGAEYGYTF
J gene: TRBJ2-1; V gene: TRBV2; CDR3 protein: CAILAAGTYNEQFF
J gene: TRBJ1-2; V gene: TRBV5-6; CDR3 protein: CASSLVDRLLRRYGYTF
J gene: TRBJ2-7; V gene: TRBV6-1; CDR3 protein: CASTLLERYEQYF
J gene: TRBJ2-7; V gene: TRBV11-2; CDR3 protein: CASSLDRSGGFYEQYF
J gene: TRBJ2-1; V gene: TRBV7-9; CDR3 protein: CASSARYRGAGYNEQFF
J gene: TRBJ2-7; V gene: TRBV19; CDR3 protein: CASSISGQGYEQYF
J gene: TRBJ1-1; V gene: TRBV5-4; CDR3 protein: CASSLARQVMNTEAFF
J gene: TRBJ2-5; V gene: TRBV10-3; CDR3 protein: CAINGTTVSKSTGETQYF
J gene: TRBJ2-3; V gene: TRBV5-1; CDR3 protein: CASSLPAGGRNTQYF
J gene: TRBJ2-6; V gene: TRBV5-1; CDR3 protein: CASSPVVGQGDGANVLTF
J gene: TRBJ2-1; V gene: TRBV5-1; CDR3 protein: CASSLLAGGPNEQFF
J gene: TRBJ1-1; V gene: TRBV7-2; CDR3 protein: CASSLGQRGTEAFF
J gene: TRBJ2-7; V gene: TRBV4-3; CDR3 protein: CASSQGSRGRNEQYF
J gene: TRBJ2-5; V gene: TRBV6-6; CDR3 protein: CASSDDRAGETQYF
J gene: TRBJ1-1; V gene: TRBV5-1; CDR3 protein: CASSSTGMRNTEAFF
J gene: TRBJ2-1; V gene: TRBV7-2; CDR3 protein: CASSLKFSGLYNEQFF
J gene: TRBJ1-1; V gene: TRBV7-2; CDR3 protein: CASSSSNTEAFF
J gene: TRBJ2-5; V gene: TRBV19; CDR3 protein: CASSFGRGVQETQYF
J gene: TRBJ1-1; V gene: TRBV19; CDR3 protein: CASTTVVGSTEAFF
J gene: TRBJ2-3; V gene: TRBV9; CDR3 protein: CASSVATGTDTQYF
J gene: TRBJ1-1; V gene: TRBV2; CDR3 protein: CASSATKGTVNTEAFF
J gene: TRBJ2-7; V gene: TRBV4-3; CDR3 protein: CASSRHSQGPYEQYF
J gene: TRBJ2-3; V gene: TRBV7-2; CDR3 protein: CASSLGPSGGTDTQYF
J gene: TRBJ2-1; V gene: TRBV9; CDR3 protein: CASSPSGGSSYNEQFF
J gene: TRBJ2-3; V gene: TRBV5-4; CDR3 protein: CASSRTSGDYTQYF
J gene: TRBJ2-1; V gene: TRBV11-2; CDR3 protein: CASSRRVGGGVVYEQFF